Shown below are 9 T cell receptor beta chains from a single sample sequenced in a study of T cells in narcolepsy. Measured with immunoSEQ multiplex PCR; TCRdb has only the in-frame clones, and not every one. The repertoire consists of tens of thousands of clones, with 75% to 85% occurring once and the leading ten covering 4% to 4.5%. The sequenced sample consisted of memory (CD45RA-) CD4+ T cells from blood. These TCRs come from a human donor in good health.

The chain carries TRBV18 and TRBJ1-1; 7 bases fit TRBD1. CDR1 and CDR2 from the germline V gene are KGHSH and LQKENI. V lost 4 bases and J lost 6; bases outside the gene matches: 5. The CDR3 is 13 amino acids. CDR3 coding DNA: TGTGCCAGCTCACGAACAGGGGATCCTGAAGCTTTCTTT. This gives the protein CASSRTGDPEAFF.

The V call is TRBV2, the J call TRBJ1-2, with D possibly being TRBD1 (6 bases). Trimming pared 4 bases from V and 6 bases from J, leaving 9 bases between. The CDR3 totals 12 residues. From germline, CDR1 is SNHLY and CDR2 FYNNEI. CDR3: CASSVTGNGYTF. CDR3 coding DNA: TGTGCCAGCAGTGTCACAGGGAATGGCTACACCTTC.

The V call is TRBV10-3, the J call TRBJ2-7; possible D gene TRBD1, 6 bases. CDR3 size: 13 residues. The germline gives CDR1 ENHRY, CDR2 SYGVKD. V was cut by 8 bases and J by 2 bases, with 13 bases left in between. CDR3: CAISQDRAYEQYF. Written as DNA, the CDR3 is TGTGCCATCTCTCAGGACAGAGCCTACGAGCAGTACTTC.

V is TRBV15 and J is TRBJ2-2, with D perhaps assigned TRBD1 or TRBD2 (5 bases each). The germline CDR1 and CDR2 sequences are LNHNV and YYDKDF (reference sequence). This CDR3 has 14 amino acids. Trimming cost V 6 bases and J 7 bases, with 15 bases left between them. The CDR3 loop reads CATSTVGGIGELFF. The CDR3 DNA reads as TGTGCCACCAGTACGGTTGGGGGAATCGGGGAGCTGTTTTTT.

This sequence joins TRBV6-5 and TRBJ1-4, with 8 bases identical to TRBD1. Germline V gene sequence: CDR1 MNHEY, CDR2 SVGAGI. The CDR3 contains 12 residues. V trimming: 7 bases; J trimming: 7 bases; junction bases outside the gene matches: 2. The CDR3, as DNA: TGTGCCAGCACGCAGGGGGCTGAAAAACTGTTTTTT. Translating it yields CASTQGAEKLFF.

On this clone: One junction end does not reproduce the germline sequence, and a read error may be involved. Other DNA sequences of this sample code for an identical CDR3. The V and J genes are TRBV10-2 and TRBJ2-7, with 8 bases fitting TRBD2. In germline, CDR1 is WSHSY, CDR2 SAAADI. The CDR3 runs to 14 residues. CDR3 sequence reads: CASSEFGGAYEQYF. The CDR3 DNA reads TGCGCCAGCAGTGAGTTCGGGGGGGCCTACGAACAGTACTTC.

The chain employs TRBV7-2 and TRBJ1-2, with 9 bases identical to TRBD1. V lost 4 bases to trimming and J lost 6 bases; unmatched junction nucleotides: 3. The V gene's germline CDR1 is SGHTA and CDR2 FQGNSA. The CDR3 consists of 13 residues. The CDR3 sequence is CASSSDRGNGYTF. CDR3 sequence (DNA): TGTGCCAGCAGCTCGGACAGGGGTAATGGCTACACCTTC.

This clone was observed once. The chain joins TRBV18 to TRBJ1-4; D possibly corresponds to TRBD1 (6 bases). The CDR3 is 18 amino acids. Germline loops: CDR1 KGHSH, CDR2 LQKENI. Trimming cost V 1 base and J 0 bases, with 15 bases left between them. The CDR3 DNA reads as TGTGCCAGCTCACCACGGGCCATCAGGGGTGCAACTAATGAAAAACTGTTTTTT. This sequence encodes CASSPRAIRGATNEKLFF.

This chain joins TRBV7-8 and TRBJ1-4; D is possibly TRBD1 (5 bases). Germline V lookup: CDR1 SGHVS, CDR2 FQNEAQ. This CDR3 region has 14 residues. V lost 5 bases, J lost 7 bases, and 14 bases lay in between. In nucleotides, the CDR3 is TGTGCCAGCAGCCAGGGTGGCAGACCTGAAAAACTGTTTTTT. It specifies CASSQGGRPEKLFF.